Listed below are T cell receptor beta chains from one sample, sequenced in a study of blood T cell repertoires in COVID-19. Sequenced by immunoSEQ multiplex PCR; TCRdb stores in-frame clones only, minus some. This sample has approximately 65,000 clones, with more than 80% found just once. Sequencing input: PBMCs or T cells enriched from blood (not recorded which). These receptor sequences come from a middle-aged woman with acute COVID-19. Each CDR3 is given with its conserved first and last residue. D genes are given only for firm matches. A clone size is listed for some rows: how often the clone was seen (once, few, many), or a class if it is expanded.

clone_size: -
d_call: -
v_call: TRBV11-3
j_call: TRBJ2-2
cdr3_aa: CASSLRGFSGPTGELFF
cdr3_nt: TGTGCCAGCAGCTTAAGGGGCTTCTCAGGACCCACCGGGGAGCTGTTTTTT

clone_size: few
d_call: TRBD2
v_call: TRBV25-1
j_call: TRBJ2-1
cdr3_aa: CASSDTMRLAGEVREQFF
cdr3_nt: TGTGCCAGCAGTGACACGATGAGACTAGCGGGAGAGGTCCGAGAGCAGTTCTTC

clone_size: -
d_call: -
v_call: TRBV5-1
j_call: TRBJ2-5
cdr3_aa: CASSLALSSLGRTQYF
cdr3_nt: TGCGCCAGCAGCTTGGCGCTATCCAGTCTGGGGAGGACCCAGTACTTC

clone_size: -
d_call: -
v_call: TRBV10-3
j_call: TRBJ2-2
cdr3_aa: CAIKGPNSEGAGELFF
cdr3_nt: TGTGCCATCAAGGGCCCCAACAGTGAGGGAGCCGGGGAGCTGTTTTTT

clone_size: -
d_call: -
v_call: TRBV5-1
j_call: TRBJ2-2
cdr3_aa: CASTWNTGELFF
cdr3_nt: TGCGCCTCGACTTGGAACACCGGGGAGCTGTTTTTT

clone_size: -
d_call: -
v_call: TRBV7-2
j_call: TRBJ2-5
cdr3_aa: CASSLAPGTQYF
cdr3_nt: TGTGCCAGCAGCTTAGCGCCCGGGACCCAGTACTTC

clone_size: few
d_call: TRBD1
v_call: TRBV5-5
j_call: TRBJ1-1
cdr3_aa: CASSLSGTGYTEAFF
cdr3_nt: TGTGCCAGCAGCTTGAGCGGGACAGGGTACACTGAAGCTTTCTTT

clone_size: -
d_call: TRBD1
v_call: TRBV7-6
j_call: TRBJ2-1
cdr3_aa: CASSPTGGVGINEQFF
cdr3_nt: TGTGCCAGCAGCCCGACAGGGGGCGTGGGTATTAATGAGCAGTTCTTC

clone_size: -
d_call: -
v_call: TRBV29-1
j_call: TRBJ2-2
cdr3_aa: CSVDRTNTGELFF
cdr3_nt: TGCAGCGTTGACAGAACGAACACCGGGGAGCTGTTTTTT

clone_size: -
d_call: -
v_call: TRBV28
j_call: TRBJ1-1
cdr3_aa: CASNHGNGLDTEAFF
cdr3_nt: TGTGCCAGCAACCACGGGAACGGCTTAGACACTGAAGCTTTCTTT

clone_size: -
d_call: TRBD1
v_call: TRBV28
j_call: TRBJ1-4
cdr3_aa: CASSSYRTGFRNEKLFF
cdr3_nt: TGTGCCAGCAGTTCCTACAGGACAGGGTTTCGGAATGAAAAACTGTTTTTT

clone_size: once
d_call: TRBD2
v_call: TRBV28
j_call: TRBJ2-2
cdr3_aa: CASSPGGNTGELFF
cdr3_nt: TGTGCCAGCAGCCCGGGGGGGAACACCGGGGAGCTGTTTTTT

clone_size: -
d_call: -
v_call: TRBV6-5
j_call: TRBJ1-1
cdr3_aa: CASSYLGRATEAFF
cdr3_nt: TGTGCCAGCAGTTACCTCGGGCGGGCCACTGAAGCTTTCTTT

clone_size: -
d_call: TRBD1
v_call: TRBV5-6
j_call: TRBJ2-5
cdr3_aa: CASSGTQGAGGETQYF
cdr3_nt: TGTGCCAGCAGCGGAACCCAGGGGGCGGGTGGAGAGACCCAGTACTTC

clone_size: -
d_call: -
v_call: TRBV7-9
j_call: TRBJ2-7
cdr3_aa: CASSGRDWTYEQYF
cdr3_nt: TGTGCCAGCAGCGGCAGGGATTGGACCTACGAGCAGTACTTC

clone_size: -
d_call: -
v_call: TRBV6-5
j_call: TRBJ2-3
cdr3_aa: CASMVSGTDTQYF
cdr3_nt: TGTGCCAGCATGGTTAGCGGCACAGATACGCAGTATTTT

clone_size: few
d_call: TRBD2
v_call: TRBV19
j_call: TRBJ2-1
cdr3_aa: CASSVDGRMDEQFF
cdr3_nt: TGTGCCAGTAGTGTGGACGGGAGGATGGATGAGCAGTTCTTC

clone_size: -
d_call: -
v_call: TRBV10-1
j_call: TRBJ2-1
cdr3_aa: CASSAAGEQFF
cdr3_nt: TGCGCCAGCAGTGCCGCCGGGGAGCAGTTCTTC

clone_size: -
d_call: -
v_call: TRBV4-2
j_call: TRBJ1-3
cdr3_aa: CASSQGREWGSGNTIYF
cdr3_nt: TGTGCCAGCAGCCAAGGGAGGGAATGGGGCTCTGGAAACACCATATATTTT

clone_size: -
d_call: TRBD2
v_call: TRBV6-5
j_call: TRBJ2-3
cdr3_aa: CASSYDKRGSTDTQYF
cdr3_nt: TGTGCCAGCAGTTACGACAAGCGGGGCAGCACAGATACGCAGTATTTT

clone_size: -
d_call: -
v_call: TRBV14
j_call: TRBJ1-2
cdr3_aa: CASSQVRGYGYTF
cdr3_nt: TGTGCCAGCAGCCAAGTAAGGGGGTATGGCTACACCTTC

clone_size: -
d_call: -
v_call: TRBV19
j_call: TRBJ2-1
cdr3_aa: CASSFGLQQFF
cdr3_nt: TGTGCCAGTAGTTTCGGACTACAGCAGTTCTTC

clone_size: -
d_call: -
v_call: TRBV19
j_call: TRBJ1-4
cdr3_aa: CASSIPAGANEKLFF
cdr3_nt: TGTGCCAGTAGTATTCCGGCAGGGGCTAATGAAAAACTGTTTTTT

clone_size: -
d_call: -
v_call: TRBV4-2
j_call: TRBJ1-4
cdr3_aa: CASSRLQTLTLATNEKLFF
cdr3_nt: TGTGCCAGCAGCCGACTTCAGACCCTCACCCTAGCAACTAATGAAAAACTGTTTTTT

clone_size: -
d_call: TRBD2
v_call: TRBV7-9
j_call: TRBJ2-7
cdr3_aa: CASSSTSGRAHEQYF
cdr3_nt: TGTGCCAGCAGCTCTACTAGCGGGAGAGCCCACGAGCAGTACTTC

clone_size: -
d_call: -
v_call: TRBV19
j_call: TRBJ1-6
cdr3_aa: CASSQPFATGSSPLHF
cdr3_nt: TGTGCCAGTAGTCAGCCTTTCGCGACAGGCAGTTCACCCCTCCACTTT

clone_size: -
d_call: -
v_call: TRBV4-1
j_call: TRBJ1-1
cdr3_aa: CASSLGSVGGYTEAFF
cdr3_nt: TGCGCCAGCAGCCTGGGGTCCGTGGGAGGGTACACTGAAGCTTTCTTT

clone_size: -
d_call: TRBD2
v_call: TRBV24-1
j_call: TRBJ2-1
cdr3_aa: CATSVRLAGGVWNNEQFF
cdr3_nt: TGTGCCACCAGTGTTAGACTAGCGGGAGGTGTCTGGAACAATGAGCAGTTCTTC

clone_size: -
d_call: -
v_call: TRBV9
j_call: TRBJ1-4
cdr3_aa: CASSDGPWAEKLFF
cdr3_nt: TGTGCCAGCAGCGATGGCCCCTGGGCTGAAAAACTGTTTTTT

clone_size: -
d_call: TRBD1
v_call: TRBV6-5
j_call: TRBJ2-1
cdr3_aa: CASSKEDRGYNEQFF
cdr3_nt: TGTGCCAGCAGCAAAGAGGACAGGGGCTACAATGAGCAGTTCTTC

clone_size: -
d_call: TRBD1
v_call: TRBV27
j_call: TRBJ1-1
cdr3_aa: CASSSPDRGNTEAFF
cdr3_nt: TGTGCCAGCTCCAGTCCGGACAGGGGGAACACTGAAGCTTTCTTT

clone_size: -
d_call: -
v_call: TRBV27
j_call: TRBJ2-7
cdr3_aa: CASSLSGGYEQYF
cdr3_nt: TGTGCCAGCAGTTTATCGGGAGGCTACGAGCAGTACTTC

clone_size: once
d_call: -
v_call: TRBV29-1
j_call: TRBJ1-1
cdr3_aa: CSTSRVNTEAFF
cdr3_nt: TGCAGCACCTCCCGGGTGAACACTGAAGCTTTCTTT

clone_size: -
d_call: TRBD1
v_call: TRBV5-1
j_call: TRBJ1-2
cdr3_aa: CASSSRQGIGGGYTF
cdr3_nt: TGCGCCAGCAGCAGTCGACAGGGAATCGGCGGCGGCTACACCTTC

clone_size: -
d_call: -
v_call: TRBV9
j_call: TRBJ2-1
cdr3_aa: CASSPRGTGYNEQFF
cdr3_nt: TGTGCCAGCAGCCCCCGCGGAACGGGGTACAATGAGCAGTTCTTC

clone_size: -
d_call: -
v_call: TRBV7-6
j_call: TRBJ2-3
cdr3_aa: CASSLSYRDTQYF
cdr3_nt: TGTGCCAGCAGCTTATCGTACCGGGATACGCAGTATTTT